This passage covers 20 T cell receptor beta chains from one sample sequenced in a study of blood T cell repertoires in COVID-19. Assay used: immunoSEQ multiplex PCR; TCRdb lists only in-frame clones, some missing. The sample records 120,000 or so clones, about 80% being singletons. Sequenced material: peripheral blood. Receptors were obtained from a woman in her fifties or sixties with acute or convalescent COVID-19.

The rearrangement uses TRBV5-4 and TRBJ2-2; TRBD2 matches at 10 bases. Germline V lookup: CDR1 SGHNT, CDR2 YYREEE (reference sequence). The junction had 5 bases not matched to a gene; V was cut back by 2 bases and J by 4 bases. CDR3 length: 16 amino acids. The CDR3 protein is CASSFLASGSTGELFF. CDR3 nucleotide sequence: TGTGCCAGCAGCTTCTTGGCTAGCGGGAGCACCGGGGAGCTGTTTTTT. The variable domain in full, completed from reference TRBV5-4 and TRBJ2-2, reads ETGVTQSPTHLIKTRGQQVTLRCSSQSGHNTVSWYQQALGQGPQFIFQYYREEENGRGNFPPRFSGLQFPNYSSELNVNALELDDSALYLCASSFLASGSTGELFFGEGSRLTVL.

This sequence joins TRBV7-2 and TRBJ2-7, with TRBD2 identical over 8 bases. The CDR3 totals 16 residues. CDR1 and CDR2 (germline): SGHTA, FQGNSA. V gave up 5 bases and J gave up 5 bases; unmatched junction bases: 14. DNA of the CDR3: TGTGCCAGCAGCAAAAGCTCGATGACTAGCGTCCACGAGCAGTACTTC. It is translated as CASSKSSMTSVHEQYF.

The V gene is TRBV18, the J gene TRBJ2-7; tentatively, D is TRBD1 (6 bases). This CDR3 has 13 residues. Looked up from germline, CDR1 is KGHSH and CDR2 is LQKENI. Deletions cut 2 bases from V and 4 bases from J, with 9 bases between. The CDR3 DNA sequence: TGTGCCAGCTCACCATCTACAGGGTACGAGCAGTACTTC. Translated, it gives CASSPSTGYEQYF.

This chain links TRBV6-5 with TRBJ1-4; D is uncertain. Germline loops: CDR1 MNHEY, CDR2 SVGAGI. This CDR3 contains 11 residues. V was shortened by 5 bases and J by 9 bases, with 7 bases between the two germline ends. This CDR3 is CASSNTQKLFF. The CDR3 bases are TGTGCCAGCAGTAACACCCAAAAACTGTTTTTT.

The J gene is TRBJ2-1, the V gene TRBV28; 7 bases match TRBD2. The V segment lost 7 bases and the J segment 4 bases; nucleotides outside the gene matches: 10. CDR1 and CDR2 from the germline V gene are MDHEN and SYDVKM. This CDR3 contains 15 residues. CDR3 sequence reads: CASTSSGTSYNEQFF. DNA of the CDR3: TGTGCCAGCACCTCGAGCGGGACGTCTTACAATGAGCAGTTCTTC.

This rearrangement joins TRBV6-6 to TRBJ2-1; 8 nucleotides agree with TRBD2. Germline assignment: CDR1 MNHNY and CDR2 SVGAGI (reference sequence). The CDR3 extends over 16 amino acids. Germline trimming cut 6 bases from V and 4 bases from J; bases unmatched to any gene: 11. CDR3: CASSYRSGGGYNEQFF. CDR3 in DNA: TGTGCCAGCAGCTACAGATCCGGCGGGGGGTACAATGAGCAGTTCTTC.

The chain combines TRBV18 with TRBJ2-1, with 8 bases that match TRBD2. Per germline, CDR1 KGHSH and CDR2 LQKENI. V was pared by 4 bases and J by 1 base, with 3 bases of the junction left unmatched. The CDR3 has 15 residues. Here the CDR3 DNA reads TGTGCCAGCTCACTTACTAGCGGTTCCTACAATGAGCAGTTCTTC. Encoded protein: CASSLTSGSYNEQFF.

The chain couples TRBV6-4 to TRBJ1-1; TRBD1 is a possible D gene (5 bases). Germline values: CDR1 MRHNA, CDR2 SNTAGT. This CDR3 comprises 14 residues. The germline V and J ends were trimmed by 8 bases and 7 bases, with 20 bases remaining between them. The CDR3 is CASLGGVARGEAFF. The DNA of the CDR3 is TGTGCCAGCCTCGGGGGGGTAGCTCGGGGTGAAGCTTTCTTT.

The J gene is TRBJ2-3, the V gene TRBV29-1; 9 nucleotides line up with TRBD2. This CDR3 is built from 16 residues. Germline CDR1 and CDR2: SQVTM and ANQGSEA. J was trimmed by 0 bases and V by 7 bases; bases with no gene match: 11. In DNA, the CDR3 is TGCAGCGCCACCCCCCTAGCGGGGCCTAGCACAGATACGCAGTATTTT. Translated: CSATPLAGPSTDTQYF.

This clone was counted only a few times. The chain employs TRBV11-2 and TRBJ1-1; TRBD1 matches at 7 bases. V lost 7 bases, J lost 5 bases, and 19 bases stayed unmatched. The germline gives CDR1 SGHAT, CDR2 FQNNGV. The CDR3 totals 17 residues. The CDR3: CASTSFLKGQKGTEAFF. The CDR3 DNA is TGTGCCAGCACCTCCTTCCTGAAGGGACAGAAGGGTACTGAAGCTTTCTTT.

Remarks on this clone: Within the sample, other DNA sequences also encode this same CDR3. The CDR3 coding sequence is TGTGCCAGTAGTATCCGGGACAGGGGATACGAGCAGTACTTC. Its translation is CASSIRDRGYEQYF. This chain connects TRBV19 to TRBJ2-7; TRBD1 matches at 10 bases. CDR3 length: 14 residues. J gave up 4 bases and V 3 bases, and 3 bases lay outside the gene matches. The V gene's germline CDR1 is LNHDA and CDR2 SQIVND (reference sequence).

This clone has just one count. The rearrangement links TRBV5-1 to TRBJ2-2, with 7 nucleotides matching TRBD1. V lost 4 bases to trimming and J lost 5 bases; unmatched junction nucleotides: 5. Germline lookup yields CDR1 SGHRS and CDR2 YFSETQ. CDR3 size: 14 residues. CDR3 in amino acids: CASSVRQGTGELFF. CDR3 DNA: TGCGCCAGCAGCGTGAGACAGGGAACCGGGGAGCTGTTTTTT.

J is TRBJ2-3 and V is TRBV30; 10 bases map to TRBD2. The CDR3 is made up of 17 amino acids. V shed 2 bases, J shed 0 bases, and the junction held 8 bases outside the gene matches. CDR1 and CDR2 from the germline V gene are GTSNPN and SVGIG (reference sequence). The CDR3: CAWSIKRGGASTDTQYF. CDR3 sequence (DNA): TGTGCCTGGAGTATCAAGCGGGGGGGAGCTAGCACAGATACGCAGTATTTT.

This chain connects TRBV18 to TRBJ1-6; D remains ambiguous. The germline V and J ends were trimmed by 0 bases and 9 bases, with 9 bases remaining between them. The germline gives CDR1 KGHSH, CDR2 LQKENI. The CDR3 has 14 residues. The CDR3 protein is CASSPPAASSPLHF. CDR3 nucleotide sequence: TGTGCCAGCTCACCACCGGCAGCTAGTTCACCCCTCCACTTT.

V usage is TRBV19 and J usage is TRBJ1-6, with TRBD1 matching 7 bases. V lost 5 bases and J lost 7; bases outside the gene matches: 5. The germline V gene has CDR1 LNHDA and CDR2 SQIVND (reference sequence). The CDR3 sequence is 14 residues long. The CDR3 is CASSSQGPNSPLHF. CDR3 nucleotides: TGTGCCAGTAGTTCACAGGGGCCCAATTCACCCCTCCACTTT.

The genes are TRBV5-1 and TRBJ2-3; D remains ambiguous. The CDR3 is 13 residues long. Per germline, CDR1 SGHRS and CDR2 YFSETQ. The germline V and J ends were trimmed by 0 bases and 5 bases, with 7 bases remaining between them. CDR3 coding DNA: TGCGCCAGCAGCTTGGCCCGTTTAGATACGCAGTATTTT. It specifies CASSLARLDTQYF.

J is TRBJ1-3 and V is TRBV11-1; 7 bases line up with TRBD1. This CDR3 comprises 15 residues. Per the germline V gene, CDR1 is SGHAT and CDR2 is FQDESV (reference sequence). Trimming took 5 bases from V and 2 from J; bases not matched to a gene: 6. CDR3 coding DNA: TGTGCCAGCAGCCTACTGGACAGGACTGGAAACACCATATATTTT. Residues: CASSLLDRTGNTIYF.

The V and J genes are TRBV24-1 and TRBJ2-3; D is possibly TRBD2 (6 bases). CDR3 length: 15 amino acids. CDR1 and CDR2 (germline): KGHDR, SFDVKD. V shed 4 bases and J shed 6 bases, with 16 bases lying between them. The CDR3 coding sequence is TGTGCCACCAGTGACCCTTGGGGGGTTATGGATACGCAGTATTTT. Translating gives CATSDPWGVMDTQYF.

The chain carries TRBV4-1 and TRBJ2-1, with unresolved D. CDR3 size: 16 residues. Trimming left V 2 bases short and J 2 bases short, with 13 bases between. The germline gives CDR1 MGHRA, CDR2 YSYEKL. As DNA, the CDR3 is TGCGCCAGCAGCCAATCTCAACAGCACCCCTACAATGAGCAGTTCTTC. Amino acids: CASSQSQQHPYNEQFF.

V is TRBV11-2 and J is TRBJ1-5; 9 nucleotides align to TRBD1. The CDR3 is 15 amino acids. Germline loops: CDR1 SGHAT, CDR2 FQNNGV. J lost 6 bases, V lost 4 bases, and 7 bases had no gene match. The CDR3 loop is CASSSDRGQGQPQHF. Here the CDR3 DNA reads TGTGCCAGCAGCTCGGACAGGGGACAGGGTCAGCCCCAGCATTTT.